Listed below are T cell receptor beta chains from one sample, sequenced in a study of T cell changes during pregnancy in multiple sclerosis. Profiled with immunoSEQ multiplex PCR; TCRdb holds only in-frame clones, not every one. Altogether 70,000 to 95,000 clones are present, almost 95% being singletons, with the ten largest covering less than 2.5%. The input for sequencing was peripheral blood, taken in the third trimester of pregnancy. All receptors derive from a female donor with multiple sclerosis, enrolled in a pregnancy study. Both conserved end residues are part of each CDR3. D genes are given only for firm matches. Clone size appears in some rows only: once, few, many, or a class for an expanded clone.

CDR3aa: CASSFLQGKGTEAFF; CDR3nt: TGTGCCAGCAGTTTTCTCCAGGGAAAGGGCACTGAAGCTTTCTTT; d_gene: .; v_gene: TRBV28; j_gene: TRBJ1-1; abundance: .
CDR3aa: CASSLRNTQYF; CDR3nt: TGTGCCAGTAGTTTGCGGAATACGCAGTATTTT; d_gene: .; v_gene: TRBV19; j_gene: TRBJ2-3; abundance: .
CDR3aa: CASSQSGQMNTEAFF; CDR3nt: TGCGCCAGCAGCCAATCGGGACAGATGAACACTGAAGCTTTCTTT; d_gene: TRBD1; v_gene: TRBV4-3; j_gene: TRBJ1-1; abundance: .
CDR3aa: CASSSTSGKLGEQYF; CDR3nt: TGTGCCAGCAGTTCAACTAGCGGAAAATTGGGAGAGCAGTACTTC; d_gene: TRBD2; v_gene: TRBV7-2; j_gene: TRBJ2-7; abundance: once
CDR3aa: CATWTNSNQPQHF; CDR3nt: TGTGCCACCTGGACAAATAGCAATCAGCCCCAGCATTTT; d_gene: .; v_gene: TRBV6-1; j_gene: TRBJ1-5; abundance: .
CDR3aa: CASSPPGTSTDTQYF; CDR3nt: TGTGCCAGCTCACCACCCGGGACTAGCACAGATACGCAGTATTTT; d_gene: .; v_gene: TRBV18; j_gene: TRBJ2-3; abundance: .
CDR3aa: CASSPLYNEQFF; CDR3nt: TGTGCCAGCAGTCCCCTCTACAATGAGCAGTTCTTC; d_gene: .; v_gene: TRBV28; j_gene: TRBJ2-1; abundance: .
CDR3aa: CASSYRTGGKEKLFF; CDR3nt: TGTGCCAGCAGCTACCGGACAGGGGGGAAGGAAAAACTGTTTTTT; d_gene: TRBD1; v_gene: TRBV5-8; j_gene: TRBJ1-4; abundance: .
CDR3aa: CASSVLGGGTDTQYF; CDR3nt: TGTGCCAGCAGCGTGTTGGGGGGGGGCACAGATACGCAGTATTTT; d_gene: TRBD2; v_gene: TRBV9; j_gene: TRBJ2-3; abundance: .
CDR3aa: CASGRGQGATDTQYF; CDR3nt: TGTGCTAGTGGCCGAGGACAGGGGGCGACAGATACGCAGTATTTT; d_gene: TRBD1; v_gene: TRBV12-5; j_gene: TRBJ2-3; abundance: .
CDR3aa: CASSGQGSSYEQYF; CDR3nt: TGTGCCAGCAGTGGACAGGGGAGCTCCTACGAGCAGTACTTC; d_gene: TRBD1; v_gene: TRBV6-1; j_gene: TRBJ2-7; abundance: .
CDR3aa: CASSLAAGRETQYF; CDR3nt: TGCGCCAGCAGCTTGGCCGCCGGGAGGGAGACCCAGTACTTC; d_gene: TRBD2; v_gene: TRBV5-1; j_gene: TRBJ2-5; abundance: .
CDR3aa: CASSSTIRDRGGGYTF; CDR3nt: TGTGCCAGCAGTTCCACAATCCGGGACAGGGGCGGTGGCTACACCTTC; d_gene: TRBD1; v_gene: TRBV27; j_gene: TRBJ1-2; abundance: .
CDR3aa: CASSLGSGGGRVEQYF; CDR3nt: TGTGCCAGCAGTTTAGGTAGCGGGGGAGGACGAGTCGAGCAGTACTTC; d_gene: TRBD2; v_gene: TRBV6-5; j_gene: TRBJ2-7; abundance: .
CDR3aa: CASSQGLAGASDEQYF; CDR3nt: TGTGCCAGCAGTCAAGGACTAGCGGGAGCGTCGGATGAGCAGTACTTC; d_gene: TRBD2; v_gene: TRBV27; j_gene: TRBJ2-7; abundance: .
CDR3aa: CASSYTVTGELFF; CDR3nt: TGTGCCAGCAGTTACACAGTCACCGGGGAGCTGTTTTTT; d_gene: .; v_gene: TRBV6-5; j_gene: TRBJ2-2; abundance: .
CDR3aa: CASSPRHGYSYEQYF; CDR3nt: TGTGCCAGTAGTCCGAGACACGGATACTCCTACGAGCAGTACTTC; d_gene: .; v_gene: TRBV19; j_gene: TRBJ2-7; abundance: .
CDR3aa: CASSPTIRAAQETQYF; CDR3nt: TGTGCCAGCAGCCCCACTATCAGGGCAGCCCAAGAGACCCAGTACTTC; d_gene: .; v_gene: TRBV7-2; j_gene: TRBJ2-5; abundance: once
CDR3aa: CASSISAGLHTEAFF; CDR3nt: TGTGCCAGTAGTATATCGGCGGGACTTCACACTGAAGCTTTCTTT; d_gene: .; v_gene: TRBV19; j_gene: TRBJ1-1; abundance: .
CDR3aa: CASSYLGSAGHNEQFF; CDR3nt: TGTGCCAGCAGTTACCTCGGGTCAGCGGGCCACAATGAGCAGTTCTTC; d_gene: .; v_gene: TRBV6-5; j_gene: TRBJ2-1; abundance: .
CDR3aa: CASSAISSGPEETQYF; CDR3nt: TGTGCCAGCAGTGCGATAAGTAGCGGGCCTGAAGAGACCCAGTACTTC; d_gene: TRBD2; v_gene: TRBV25-1; j_gene: TRBJ2-5; abundance: .
CDR3aa: CASESGAVYNEQFF; CDR3nt: TGCGCCAGTGAATCTGGGGCCGTCTACAATGAGCAGTTCTTC; d_gene: .; v_gene: TRBV4-1; j_gene: TRBJ2-1; abundance: .
CDR3aa: CATSRDLVLSGAYLANVLTF; CDR3nt: TGTGCCACCAGCAGAGATCTGGTGTTGTCAGGGGCCTATTTGGCCAACGTCCTGACTTTC; d_gene: .; v_gene: TRBV15; j_gene: TRBJ2-6; abundance: .
CDR3aa: CASSLEAGGRETQYF; CDR3nt: TGTGCCAGCAGCTTAGAGGCGGGAGGTAGGGAGACCCAGTACTTC; d_gene: TRBD2; v_gene: TRBV7-2; j_gene: TRBJ2-5; abundance: .
CDR3aa: CASSTSAGPNYEQYF; CDR3nt: TGTGCCAGTAGTACTTCAGCGGGGCCTAACTACGAGCAGTACTTC; d_gene: TRBD2; v_gene: TRBV19; j_gene: TRBJ2-7; abundance: .
CDR3aa: CASSEMAGDYGYTF; CDR3nt: TGTGCCAGCAGTGAAATGGCAGGGGACTATGGCTACACCTTC; d_gene: .; v_gene: TRBV6-1; j_gene: TRBJ1-2; abundance: .
CDR3aa: CASSLEAQGSIYF; CDR3nt: TGCGCCAGCAGCTTGGAGGCTCAGGGGTCCATATATTTT; d_gene: .; v_gene: TRBV5-1; j_gene: TRBJ1-3; abundance: .
CDR3aa: CASSFMGQNYGYTF; CDR3nt: TGTGCCAGCAGCTTTATGGGCCAAAACTATGGCTACACCTTC; d_gene: .; v_gene: TRBV7-9; j_gene: TRBJ1-2; abundance: .
CDR3aa: CASSVDSGRDYEQYF; CDR3nt: TGTGCCAGCAGCGTAGATTCCGGACGGGATTACGAGCAGTACTTC; d_gene: .; v_gene: TRBV9; j_gene: TRBJ2-7; abundance: .
CDR3aa: CASSRDREQPQHF; CDR3nt: TGTGCCAGCTCACGGGACAGGGAACAGCCCCAGCATTTT; d_gene: TRBD1; v_gene: TRBV18; j_gene: TRBJ1-5; abundance: .
CDR3aa: CASSVALGTAEAFF; CDR3nt: TGTGCCAGCAGCGTAGCTTTAGGGACAGCTGAAGCTTTCTTT; d_gene: TRBD1; v_gene: TRBV9; j_gene: TRBJ1-1; abundance: .
CDR3aa: CASNLKAGPEAFF; CDR3nt: TGTGCCAGCAACCTCAAAGCAGGGCCTGAAGCTTTCTTT; d_gene: .; v_gene: TRBV2; j_gene: TRBJ1-1; abundance: .
CDR3aa: CASSLAPARGLDKVGTQYF; CDR3nt: TGTGCCAGCAGTTTGGCCCCGGCTAGGGGACTAGACAAGGTTGGGACGCAGTATTTT; d_gene: TRBD2; v_gene: TRBV28; j_gene: TRBJ2-3; abundance: .
CDR3aa: CASSETTGFSEQYF; CDR3nt: TGTGCCAGCAGCGAAACTACAGGGTTCTCCGAGCAGTACTTC; d_gene: .; v_gene: TRBV9; j_gene: TRBJ2-7; abundance: .
CDR3aa: CASSSWASDEQYF; CDR3nt: TGTGCCAGCAGCTCGTGGGCTAGCGACGAGCAGTACTTC; d_gene: .; v_gene: TRBV13; j_gene: TRBJ2-7; abundance: .
CDR3aa: CASSFPPLVEQYF; CDR3nt: TGTGCCAGCAGTTTTCCCCCCCTAGTTGAGCAGTACTTC; d_gene: .; v_gene: TRBV27; j_gene: TRBJ2-7; abundance: .